This T cell receptor (beta chain) came from a study of long-term antiretroviral therapy in people with HIV. Study-wide results and caveats: Clones with expansion before ART led the repertoire at all time points.

Notes on this clone: No antigen is known for it.

For each donor, at least one pre-ART and at least two post-ART PBMC samples were available. From germline, CDR1 is DFQATT and CDR2 SNEGSKA (reference sequence). CDR3 length: 11 residues. V lost 6 bases, J lost 2 bases, and 7 bases lay in between. Investigators performed immunoSEQ version v3.0 at survey level. Measured with immunoSEQ multiplex PCR; TCRdb has only the in-frame clones, and not every one. The data show about 7,200 clones, about four fifths seen once. The starting material was unsorted PBMCs, obtained approximately eleven months before starting antiretroviral therapy. This rearrangement joins TRBV20-1 to TRBJ1-1, with unresolved D. The TCR comes from a man aged 35 to 55 with HIV. The CDR3, as DNA: TGCAGTGCCTCGGCAAACACTGAAGCTTTCTTT. It codes for CSASANTEAFF.